This T cell receptor beta chain comes out of a study of CD8 T cells in Susac syndrome. Study-wide results and limits: It was acknowledged in the study that its TCR sequencing and HLA analysis involved a relatively small number of individuals.

TCR beta sequencing was performed on blood CD8+ and CD4+ T cells. TEMRA cells underwent FACS enrichment and CD8+ and CD4+ T cells underwent negative isolation. An amount of RNA that ranged from 0.5 to 1 ug was reverse transcribed with random hexamers. It was immunoSEQ multiplex PCR that amplified TCR beta CDR3 across 54 Vbeta and 13 Jbeta. TCRdb reanalysed the immunoSEQ multiplex PCR reads using MiXCR and keeps one entry per CDR3 protein. The sample yields 20,000 to 25,000 distinct CDR3 sequences, 90% to 95% seen once. The V end lost 4 bases, the J end lost 7 bases, and 11 bases lay between the germline ends. This CDR3 comprises 13 residues. Germline loops: CDR1 SGHDN, CDR2 FVKESK. On this clonotype itself: Its antigen is still unknown.

The receptor was isolated from a human donor in good health. This chain connects TRBV14 to TRBJ2-1, with a weak D call TRBD2 (6 bases). Sequenced input: CD8+ T cells from PBMCs. CDR3 region: CASSPLGGNEQFF. CDR3 nucleotides: TGTGCCAGCAGCCCCCTAGGAGGGAATGAGCAGTTCTTC. The entire variable domain, with the rest obtained from reference TRBV14 and TRBJ2-1, is as follows: EAGVTQFPSHSVIEKGQTVTLRCDPISGHDNLYWYRRVMGKEIKFLLHFVKESKQDESGMPNNRFLAERTGGTYSTLKVQPAELEDSGVYFCASSPLGGNEQFFGPGTRLTVL.